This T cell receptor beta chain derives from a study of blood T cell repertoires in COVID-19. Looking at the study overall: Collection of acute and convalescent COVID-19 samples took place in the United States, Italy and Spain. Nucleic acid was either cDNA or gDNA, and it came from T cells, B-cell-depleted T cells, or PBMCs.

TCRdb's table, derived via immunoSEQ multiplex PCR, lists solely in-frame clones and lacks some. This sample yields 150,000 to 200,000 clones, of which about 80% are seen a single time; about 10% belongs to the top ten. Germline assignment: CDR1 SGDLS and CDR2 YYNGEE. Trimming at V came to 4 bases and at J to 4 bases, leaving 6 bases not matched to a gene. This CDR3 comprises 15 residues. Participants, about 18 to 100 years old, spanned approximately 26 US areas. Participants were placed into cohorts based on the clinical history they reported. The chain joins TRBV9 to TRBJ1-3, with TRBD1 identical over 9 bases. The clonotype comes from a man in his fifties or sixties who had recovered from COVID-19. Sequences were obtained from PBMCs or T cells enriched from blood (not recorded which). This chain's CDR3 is CASSPLTGGGNTIYF. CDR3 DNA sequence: TGTGCCAGCAGCCCCCTGACAGGGGGGGGAAACACCATATATTTT.